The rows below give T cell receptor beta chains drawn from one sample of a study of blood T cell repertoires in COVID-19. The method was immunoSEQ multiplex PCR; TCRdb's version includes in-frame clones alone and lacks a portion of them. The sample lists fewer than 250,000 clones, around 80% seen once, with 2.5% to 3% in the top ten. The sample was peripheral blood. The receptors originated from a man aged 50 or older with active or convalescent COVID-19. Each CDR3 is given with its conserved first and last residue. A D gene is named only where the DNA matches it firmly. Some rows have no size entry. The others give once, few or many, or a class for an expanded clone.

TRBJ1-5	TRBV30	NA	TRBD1	CAWSLTGVQPQHF	TGTGCCTGGAGTCTTACAGGGGTTCAGCCCCAGCATTTT
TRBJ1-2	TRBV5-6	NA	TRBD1	CASSLRQGDGYTF	TGTGCCAGCAGCTTAAGACAGGGGGATGGCTACACCTTC
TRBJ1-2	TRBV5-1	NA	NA	CASTGHWAYGYTF	TGCGCCAGCACGGGACATTGGGCCTATGGCTACACCTTC
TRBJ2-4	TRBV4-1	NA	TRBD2	CASSQESSGAPKNIQYF	TGCGCCAGCAGCCAAGAATCTAGCGGAGCGCCCAAAAACATTCAGTACTTC
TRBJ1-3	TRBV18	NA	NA	CASSPPGNGNTIYF	TGTGCCAGCTCCCCGCCAGGGAATGGAAACACCATATATTTT
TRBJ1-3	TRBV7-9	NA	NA	CASSPPGQIDTIYF	TGTGCCAGCAGCCCTCCAGGACAGATCGACACCATATATTTT
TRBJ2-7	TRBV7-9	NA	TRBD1	CASSSVRDRAYEQYF	TGTGCCAGCAGCTCAGTTCGGGACAGGGCCTACGAGCAGTACTTC
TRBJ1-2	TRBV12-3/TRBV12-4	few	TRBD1	CASRDRGEYGYTF	TGTGCCAGCAGAGACAGGGGCGAGTATGGCTACACCTTC
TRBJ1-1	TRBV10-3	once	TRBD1	CAISEAGTGPNTEAFF	TGTGCCATCAGTGAGGCCGGGACAGGACCGAACACTGAAGCTTTCTTT
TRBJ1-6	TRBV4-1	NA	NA	CASSQDLRVQNSPLHF	TGCGCCAGCAGCCAAGATCTCAGGGTTCAGAATTCACCCCTCCACTTT
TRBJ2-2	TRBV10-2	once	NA	CASSPLGNTGELFF	TGCGCCAGCAGTCCCCTAGGAAACACCGGGGAGCTGTTTTTT
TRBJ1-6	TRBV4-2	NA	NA	CASSQVVNSPLHF	TGTGCCAGCAGCCAAGTAGTGAATTCACCCCTCCACTTT
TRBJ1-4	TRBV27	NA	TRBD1	CASSLTRDSYFNEKLFF	TGTGCCAGCAGTTTAACCCGGGACAGCTACTTTAATGAAAAACTGTTTTTT
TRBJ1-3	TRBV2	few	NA	CASSGDFTETIYF	TGTGCCAGCAGTGGGGACTTTACGGAGACCATATATTTT
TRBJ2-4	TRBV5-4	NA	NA	CASSLEGGGVKNIQYF	TGTGCCAGCAGCTTGGAAGGGGGTGGGGTCAAAAACATTCAGTACTTC
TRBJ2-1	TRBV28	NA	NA	CASSLGNQYNEQFF	TGTGCCAGCAGTTTAGGCAATCAGTACAATGAGCAGTTCTTC
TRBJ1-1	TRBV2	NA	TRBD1	CASRAGQGVDTEAFF	TGTGCCAGCAGGGCGGGACAGGGTGTCGACACTGAAGCTTTCTTT
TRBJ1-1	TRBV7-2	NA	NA	CASSITGWGTEAFF	TGTGCCAGCAGCATAACAGGGTGGGGCACTGAAGCTTTCTTT
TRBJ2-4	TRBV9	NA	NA	CASSGVGKNIQYF	TGTGCCAGCAGCGGCGTCGGCAAAAACATTCAGTACTTC
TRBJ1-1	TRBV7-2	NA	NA	CASSLEGGSLGAFF	TGTGCCAGCAGCTTAGAAGGGGGTTCCCTTGGAGCTTTCTTT
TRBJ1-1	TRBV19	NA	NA	CASSSRGNWGGGITEAFF	TGTGCCAGTAGTAGTCGCGGAAATTGGGGAGGTGGAATCACTGAAGCTTTCTTT
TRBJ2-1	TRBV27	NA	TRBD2	CATASGTSGRAVYNEQFF	TGTGCCACCGCCTCCGGGACTAGCGGGAGGGCCGTTTACAATGAGCAGTTCTTC
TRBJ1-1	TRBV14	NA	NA	CASSQDRANTEAFF	TGTGCCAGCAGCCAAGACAGGGCGAACACTGAAGCTTTCTTT
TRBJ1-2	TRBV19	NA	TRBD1	CASSIRDSYGYTF	TGTGCCAGTAGTATTCGGGACAGCTATGGCTACACCTTC
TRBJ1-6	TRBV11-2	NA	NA	CASSLQYSPLHF	TGTGCCAGCAGCTTACAGTATTCACCCCTCCACTTT
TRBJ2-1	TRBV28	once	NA	CASSPGVVAAYSNEQFF	TGTGCCAGCAGTCCCGGGGTAGTAGCGGCTTACTCCAATGAGCAGTTCTTC
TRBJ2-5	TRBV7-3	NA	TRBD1	CASSPTDRGTQYF	TGTGCCAGCAGCCCAACGGACAGGGGGACCCAGTACTTC
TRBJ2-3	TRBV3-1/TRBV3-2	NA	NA	CASSRQQSTDTQYF	TGTGCCAGCAGCCGACAGCAGAGCACAGATACGCAGTATTTT
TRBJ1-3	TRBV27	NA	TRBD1	CARLGGWGDRASSSGNTIYF	TGTGCCAGGTTAGGGGGGTGGGGGGACAGGGCCTCGTCCTCTGGAAACACCATATATTTT
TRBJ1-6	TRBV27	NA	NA	CASSLRQRGGENSPLHF	TGTGCCAGCAGTTTAAGACAGCGGGGGGGAGAAAATTCACCCCTCCACTTT
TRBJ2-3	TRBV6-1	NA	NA	CASSEGERNTDTQYF	TGTGCCAGCAGTGAAGGAGAGAGGAACACAGATACGCAGTATTTT
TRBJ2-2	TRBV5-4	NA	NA	CASSLQANTGELFF	TGTGCCAGCAGCTTACAGGCGAACACCGGGGAGCTGTTTTTT
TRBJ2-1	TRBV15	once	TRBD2	CATRGGLVGDNEQFF	TGTGCCACCAGGGGGGGACTAGTGGGCGACAATGAGCAGTTCTTC
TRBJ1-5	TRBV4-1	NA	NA	CASSQDWSTYSNQPQHF	TGCGCCAGCAGCCAAGATTGGAGCACCTATAGCAATCAGCCCCAGCATTTT
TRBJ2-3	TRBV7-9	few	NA	CASSLPKDGLSTDTQYF	TGTGCCAGCAGCTTACCTAAGGACGGACTTAGCACAGATACGCAGTATTTT
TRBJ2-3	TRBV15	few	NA	CATSRGIAATDTQYF	TGTGCCACCAGCAGAGGAATAGCGGCCACAGATACGCAGTATTTT
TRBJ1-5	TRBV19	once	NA	CASIGGSGSSLGNQPQHF	TGTGCCAGTATAGGGGGATCGGGGTCATCCCTGGGGAATCAGCCCCAGCATTTT
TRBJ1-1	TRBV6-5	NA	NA	CASSTDTLSAAFF	TGTGCCAGCAGTACCGACACGCTTAGTGCGGCTTTCTTT
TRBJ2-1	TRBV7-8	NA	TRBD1	CASSLPGQTNNEQFF	TGTGCCAGCAGCTTACCGGGACAGACTAACAATGAGCAGTTCTTC
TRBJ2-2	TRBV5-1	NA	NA	CASSWDSTGELFF	TGCGCCAGCAGCTGGGACTCAACCGGGGAGCTGTTTTTT
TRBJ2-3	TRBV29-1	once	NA	CSVESPSVTDTQYF	TGCAGCGTTGAGAGTCCATCGGTCACAGATACGCAGTATTTT
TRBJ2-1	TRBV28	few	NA	CASSLPTLASSEQFF	TGTGCCAGCAGTTTGCCCACCCTAGCGTCAAGCGAGCAGTTCTTC
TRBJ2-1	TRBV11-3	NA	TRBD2	CASSFRGGEYEQFF	TGTGCCAGCAGCTTCCGGGGGGGCGAGTATGAGCAGTTCTTC
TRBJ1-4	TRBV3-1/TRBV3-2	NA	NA	CASSQRGSSEKLFF	TGTGCCAGCAGCCAAAGGGGGAGTAGTGAAAAACTGTTTTTT
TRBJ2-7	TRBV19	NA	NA	CASSIAGGPEQYF	TGTGCCAGTAGTATAGCAGGGGGGCCCGAGCAGTACTTC
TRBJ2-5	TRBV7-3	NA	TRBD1	CASSLTPGQGETQYF	TGTGCCAGCAGCTTAACCCCGGGACAGGGTGAGACCCAGTACTTC
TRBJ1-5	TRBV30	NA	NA	CAWTGSSSNQPQHF	TGTGCCTGGACAGGGTCGAGTAGCAATCAGCCCCAGCATTTT
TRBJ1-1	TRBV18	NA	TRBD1	CASSPRQGRWEAFF	TGTGCCAGCTCACCCCGACAGGGGAGATGGGAAGCTTTCTTT